This TCR beta chain was sequenced during a study of shared clonotypes between healthy human individuals. V dropped 6 bases and J dropped 6 bases, with 11 bases sitting between them. CDR1 is MNHEY, CDR2 SMNVEV, per germline (reference sequence). The CDR3 is 13 residues long. All donors were healthy HIV-negative adults lacking recent acute infections or vaccinations. Original data processing: ImmunoSEQ only sent back junction sequences with no quality scores, so filtering was done differently. Clones were read by immunoSEQ multiplex PCR, and TCRdb kept only the in-frame ones, dropping some. D and trimming come from the DNA, and the V and J calls and clone size come from that table. The sample consists of roughly 2.5 million clones, approximately 92% of them appearing once.

V and J are TRBV27 and TRBJ2-2; no firm D call. The source material was naive CD4+ T cells sorted from blood. Specified subset: CD45RA+ positively selected. The receptor's source is a man younger than 35 in good health. CDR3 nucleotides: TGTGCCAGCAGCCCTTATAACGCCGGGGAGCTGTTTTTT. It specifies CASSPYNAGELFF.